The rows below give T cell receptor beta chains drawn from one sample of a study of blood T cell repertoires in COVID-19. The protocol was immunoSEQ multiplex PCR, while the TCRdb copy is restricted to in-frame clones and leaves out a portion. The table lists about 48,000 clones, 90% of them singletons, with about 5.1% in the top ten. What was sequenced was peripheral blood. Receptors originate from a man between 65 and 85 years old with acute or convalescent COVID-19. The CDR3 runs from the conserved cysteine through the conserved F or W. The D gene is left open where the match is weak. Some rows mark clone size as missing; the rest say once, few, many or name a class of expanded clone.

J gene	D gene	clone size	V gene	CDR3 DNA	CDR3 protein
TRBJ1-6	.	.	TRBV10-3	TGTGCCATCAGTCCAGGGGAATCCTATAATTCACCCCTCCACTTT	CAISPGESYNSPLHF
TRBJ1-2	.	once	TRBV5-4	TGTGCCAGCAGCTTGGTTGGGGGCGGGCACTATGGCTACACCTTC	CASSLVGGGHYGYTF
TRBJ1-5	.	.	TRBV5-6	TGTGCCAGCAGCTTGGGAGCAGGGATTGGGAGCAATCAGCCCCAGCATTTT	CASSLGAGIGSNQPQHF
TRBJ1-6	.	.	TRBV11-1	TGTGCCAGCAGCTTTACCAAGAGCTCCTATAATTCACCCCTCCACTTT	CASSFTKSSYNSPLHF
TRBJ1-1	.	few	TRBV7-9	TGTGCCAGCAGCTCGCGACAAAACAGGGTTACTGAAGCTTTCTTT	CASSSRQNRVTEAFF
TRBJ1-5	.	.	TRBV6-5	TGTGCCAGCACTTTTTATAGCAATCAGCCCCAGCATTTT	CASTFYSNQPQHF
TRBJ1-3	TRBD1	.	TRBV9	TGTGCCAGCAGCGAGGCGGCAATCCCGACAGGGATCCCTGGAAACACCATATATTTT	CASSEAAIPTGIPGNTIYF
TRBJ1-6	.	.	TRBV5-5	TGTGCCAGCAGCTTAACAGGGAGTAATTCACCCCTCCACTTT	CASSLTGSNSPLHF
TRBJ1-1	.	.	TRBV9	TGTGCCAGCAGCGTAGAGCGGGGGCGAGGTGAAGCTTTCTTT	CASSVERGRGEAFF
TRBJ1-5	.	.	TRBV6-6	TGTGCCAGCAGTGCCGTACAGGGTTTGAATCAGCCCCAGCATTTT	CASSAVQGLNQPQHF
TRBJ1-1	.	.	TRBV11-3	TGTGCCAGCAGCTTCAGGGTTGGGACTGAAGCTTTCTTT	CASSFRVGTEAFF
TRBJ1-1	.	.	TRBV11-2	TGTGCCAGCAGCTTGGGGGGGGACTGGAACACTGAAGCTTTCTTT	CASSLGGDWNTEAFF
TRBJ1-3	.	.	TRBV27	TGTGCCAGCAGACAGGGAAGTACTGGAAACACCATATATTTT	CASRQGSTGNTIYF
TRBJ1-2	TRBD1	.	TRBV10-3	TGTGCCATCAGTGCAGGCCAGACAGGGAACTATGGCTACACCTTC	CAISAGQTGNYGYTF
TRBJ2-1	TRBD1	.	TRBV27	TGTGCCAGCAGTTTAGGGACAGGGTACAATGAGCAGTTCTTC	CASSLGTGYNEQFF
TRBJ1-4	TRBD1	.	TRBV7-2	TGTGCCAGCAGCTTGCAGCCCGGGACAGGGGCCGCAACTAATGAAAAACTGTTTTTT	CASSLQPGTGAATNEKLFF
TRBJ1-2	TRBD1	few	TRBV3-1/TRBV3-2	TGTGCCAGCAGCCAAGGGACAGGGTTCCGCTACACCTTC	CASSQGTGFRYTF
TRBJ2-7	TRBD2	.	TRBV6-5	TGTGCCAGCAGAGAGCGGGGGGCCGAGACCGAGCAGTACTTC	CASRERGAETEQYF
TRBJ1-1	TRBD1	.	TRBV19	TGTGCCAGTAGTATTCCAGGGGGACGGACTGAAGCTTTCTTT	CASSIPGGRTEAFF
TRBJ2-2	.	.	TRBV19	TGTGCCAGTAAGGGCAGGGGAATGAACACCGGGGAGCTGTTTTTT	CASKGRGMNTGELFF
TRBJ2-6	.	.	TRBV19	TGTGCCAGTAGACACCCTCGCTCTGGGGCCAACGTCCTGACTTTC	CASRHPRSGANVLTF
TRBJ1-1	TRBD1	.	TRBV2	TGTGCCAGCAGAGGGACAGGGGGCAGGTCTGAAGCTTTCTTT	CASRGTGGRSEAFF
TRBJ1-1	.	.	TRBV7-6	TGTGCCAGCAGCCAGTCTGGACTATCCGCCGAAGCTTTCTTT	CASSQSGLSAEAFF
TRBJ2-3	TRBD2	.	TRBV6-2/TRBV6-3	TGTGCCAGCAGCCCCCGGACTAGCGGGGGGAGTACAGATACGCAGTATTTT	CASSPRTSGGSTDTQYF
TRBJ2-2	.	once	TRBV5-5	TGTGCCAGCAGCTCTACGAACACCGGGGAGCTGTTTTTT	CASSSTNTGELFF
TRBJ1-4	.	.	TRBV4-3	TGCGCCAGCAGCCAAGAAGGCAGGCGTAATGAAAAACTGTTTTTT	CASSQEGRRNEKLFF
TRBJ1-5	.	.	TRBV5-5	TGTGCCAGCAGCTTGGTAACTAATCAGCCCCAGCATTTT	CASSLVTNQPQHF
TRBJ2-3	.	.	TRBV3-1/TRBV3-2	TGTGCCAGCAGCCAACCCTTCTCTAGCACAGATACGCAGTATTTT	CASSQPFSSTDTQYF
TRBJ2-7	.	.	TRBV6-5	TGTGCCAGCAGTTCCATCTCCTACGAGCAGTACTTC	CASSSISYEQYF
TRBJ2-1	TRBD1	.	TRBV7-9	TGTGCCAGCAGCACTTTGACAGGGCGCAATGAGCAGTTCTTC	CASSTLTGRNEQFF
TRBJ2-7	TRBD1	.	TRBV19	TGTGCCAGTAGTATACCGGGACAGTCGACCTACGAGCAGTACTTC	CASSIPGQSTYEQYF
TRBJ1-2	.	.	TRBV28	TGTGCCAGCAGTCCCCTTACCGGGGGCTATGGCTACACCTTC	CASSPLTGGYGYTF
TRBJ2-1	TRBD1	.	TRBV11-1	TGTGCCAGCAGCGTTCACAGGGGTTCCTACAATGAGCAGTTCTTC	CASSVHRGSYNEQFF
TRBJ1-4	.	.	TRBV7-6	TGTGCCAGCAGCTTAGGGACAACAACTAATGAAAAACTGTTTTTT	CASSLGTTTNEKLFF
TRBJ1-3	.	once	TRBV6-6	TGTGCCAGCAGTTACACTCTAACAGGGCCAGGAAACACCATATATTTT	CASSYTLTGPGNTIYF
TRBJ1-3	TRBD1	.	TRBV2	TGTGCCAGCAGTGAACTCGGACAGGGCTACGGAAACACCATATATTTT	CASSELGQGYGNTIYF
TRBJ1-4	TRBD1	.	TRBV2	TGTGCCAGCAGTGATTGGCAGGGGGGCCAGCAAAAACTGTTTTTT	CASSDWQGGQQKLFF
TRBJ2-2	.	.	TRBV19	TGTGCCAGTAGTGAGGTGACCGGGGAGCTGTTTTTT	CASSEVTGELFF
TRBJ1-2	.	.	TRBV7-2	TGTGCCAGCAGCTTAGAGGGGCTGTCGGTAAGCAGGGATGGCTACACCTTC	CASSLEGLSVSRDGYTF
TRBJ2-1	.	.	TRBV5-1	TGCGCCAGCAGCTTGCTGACAGGTAAACGATATGAGCAGTTCTTC	CASSLLTGKRYEQFF
TRBJ1-5	TRBD1	.	TRBV4-1	TGCGCCAGCAGCCGAGGGACAGGCAGAAATCAGCCCCAGCATTTT	CASSRGTGRNQPQHF
TRBJ1-2	.	once	TRBV7-2	TGTGCCAGCAGCCGGGACACTAACTATGGCTACACCTTC	CASSRDTNYGYTF
TRBJ2-6	TRBD1	.	TRBV15	TGTGCCACCAGCAGATGGGGACAGGGCTCGACTGGGGCCAACGTCCTGACTTTC	CATSRWGQGSTGANVLTF
TRBJ2-2	.	.	TRBV30	TGTGCCTGGACGCGGTATATGAACAGGGCCGGGGAGCTGTTTTTT	CAWTRYMNRAGELFF
TRBJ2-5	TRBD2	.	TRBV11-2	TGTGCCAGCAGCGCTCCATTGACTAGCCCACGTACAAAAGAGACCCAGTACTTC	CASSAPLTSPRTKETQYF
TRBJ2-7	TRBD2	.	TRBV2	TGTGCCAAGGGGGAGGCACTAGCGGGACTCGAGCAGTACTTC	CAKGEALAGLEQYF
TRBJ2-7	.	.	TRBV3-1/TRBV3-2	TGTGCCAGCAGCCAAGATATAAATAACTACGAGCAGTACTTC	CASSQDINNYEQYF
TRBJ1-1	TRBD1	once	TRBV4-2	TGTGCCAGCAGCCAACCCGGGACAGTAAACACTGAAGCTTTCTTT	CASSQPGTVNTEAFF
TRBJ1-2	TRBD1	.	TRBV2	TGTGCCACGTCACAGGGGGCGCAAGGCTACACCTTC	CATSQGAQGYTF
TRBJ2-1	.	.	TRBV4-2	TGTGCCAGCAGCCAAGAGGTCGGGATTACCTACAATGAGCAGTTCTTC	CASSQEVGITYNEQFF
TRBJ1-2	.	.	TRBV5-6	TGTGCCAGCAGCCACAGGGATCTTAGGGGCTACACCTTC	CASSHRDLRGYTF
TRBJ2-7	TRBD2	.	TRBV7-9	TGTGCCAGCAGTGGACTAGCGGGGGAGCAGTACTTC	CASSGLAGEQYF
TRBJ2-7	.	.	TRBV5-1	TGCGCCAGCAGCGTAAGGCAGGGAGGCTACGAGCAGTACTTC	CASSVRQGGYEQYF
TRBJ2-6	.	.	TRBV7-3	TGTGCCAGCAGCTTCCAGGGAGGGGCCAACGTCCTGACTTTC	CASSFQGGANVLTF